Each of the 12 T cell receptor beta chains below was sequenced from the same sample in a study of blood T cell repertoires in COVID-19. The protocol was immunoSEQ multiplex PCR, while the TCRdb copy is restricted to in-frame clones and leaves out a portion. The table shows 200,000 or so clones, with approximately 83% occurring only once. Sequenced sample: PBMCs or T cells enriched from blood (not recorded which). Source of these receptors: a man aged 40-49 years who had recovered from COVID-19.

The chain couples TRBV4-2 to TRBJ1-3; 7 bases align to TRBD1. The CDR3 runs to 15 residues. Germline assignment: CDR1 LGHNA and CDR2 YNFKEQ. V was clipped by 5 bases and J by 4 bases; unmatched bases: 8. CDR3 amino acids: CASSNTPTGGNTIYF. CDR3 sequence (DNA): TGTGCCAGCAGCAATACTCCGACAGGGGGAAACACCATATATTTT.

This chain joins TRBV19 and TRBJ1-5, with D maybe TRBD1 (5 bases). CDR1 LNHDA and CDR2 SQIVND come from the germline V gene (reference sequence). The CDR3 sequence is 15 residues long. Trimming shortened V by 4 bases and J by 5 bases, and 15 bases separated the two germline ends. The DNA of the CDR3 is TGTGCCAGTAGTACCGTTAGGGGATCCGATCAGCCCCAGCATTTT. This translates into CASSTVRGSDQPQHF. Drawing the rest from reference TRBV19 and TRBJ1-5, the complete variable domain is DGGITQSPKYLFRKEGQNVTLSCEQNLNHDAMYWYRQDPGQGLRLIYYSQIVNDFQKGDIAEGYSVSREKKESFPLTVTSAQKNPTAFYLCASSTVRGSDQPQHFGDGTRLSIL.

The V gene is TRBV6-2 or TRBV6-3, the J gene TRBJ2-3; 10 nucleotides align to TRBD2. Germline CDR1 reads MNHEY; CDR2 reads SVGEGT. The CDR3 runs to 16 residues. Trimming cost V 1 base and J 5 bases; bases outside gene matches: 6. The CDR3 region has the DNA TGTGCCAGCAGTTACTACGAGCGGGGGGGCGGAGATACGCAGTATTTT. Translation gives CASSYYERGGGDTQYF.

The J gene is TRBJ2-7, the V gene TRBV19, with 13 bases identical to TRBD2. The germline V gene encodes CDR1 LNHDA and CDR2 SQIVND (reference sequence). This CDR3 is built from 14 residues. The trim removed 8 bases at V and 7 bases at J, leaving 8 bases unmatched. In DNA form, the CDR3 reads TGTGCCAGTCGCCCCGGGACTAGCGGGGTGGAGCAGTACTTC. Translating gives CASRPGTSGVEQYF.

The chain uses TRBV4-2 and TRBJ1-1; D unclear. The ends were cut back, 6 bases at V and 3 bases at J, with 11 bases in the middle. The CDR3 runs to 13 residues. Germline CDR1 reads LGHNA; CDR2 reads YNFKEQ. The CDR3 spells CASRLRTDTEAFF. The CDR3, as DNA: TGTGCCAGCAGACTTCGAACTGACACTGAAGCTTTCTTT.

This clone was observed a handful of times. This chain connects TRBV10-3 to TRBJ1-2, with 8 bases that match TRBD1. This CDR3 comprises 16 residues. V shed 6 bases and J 8 bases; nucleotides not matched to a gene: 17. Germline V lookup: CDR1 ENHRY, CDR2 SYGVKD. CDR3 nucleotide sequence: TGTGCCATCAGGGGTCCCACACTACCGACAGGGGTGGGCTACACCTTC. Residues: CAIRGPTLPTGVGYTF.

The sample holds one count of this clone. This sequence joins TRBV7-9 and TRBJ1-1; D unresolved. The CDR3 contains 13 residues. Trimming cost V 7 bases and J 1 base, with 10 bases left between them. CDR1 is SEHNR, CDR2 FQNEAQ, per germline (reference sequence). DNA for the CDR3: TGTGCCAGCACCTCTCGGGAGAACACTGAAGCTTTCTTT. Translating gives CASTSRENTEAFF.

This clone was seen just once. This sequence joins TRBV29-1 and TRBJ1-2, with a weak D call TRBD1 (6 bases). With 7 bases removed from V and 2 bases from J, the gap between germline ends came to 11 bases. The CDR3 covers 12 residues. CDR1 is SQVTM and CDR2 is ANQGSEA in the germline V gene. CDR3 DNA sequence: TGCAGCGCCGGACAGTCAAACTATGGCTACACCTTC. Translating it yields CSAGQSNYGYTF.

The gene calls are TRBV5-6 and TRBJ1-2, with unresolved D. Trimming removed 1 base at V and 0 bases at J, with 10 bases between. This CDR3 has 15 amino acids. Germline assignment: CDR1 SGHDT and CDR2 YYEEEE. CDR3 sequence (DNA): TGTGCCAGCAGCTTGACCGGCGGTGCTAACTATGGCTACACCTTC. It translates to CASSLTGGANYGYTF.

This chain links TRBV6-6 with TRBJ1-6, with no clear D. Germline values: CDR1 MNHNY, CDR2 SVGAGI (reference sequence). The CDR3 runs to 17 residues. V lost 5 bases, J lost 8 bases, and 22 bases lay in between. CDR3 residues: CASSPHPGQKGDSPLHF. CDR3 nucleotides: TGTGCCAGCAGTCCGCACCCGGGCCAAAAGGGAGATTCACCCCTCCACTTT.

The chain couples TRBV15 to TRBJ2-1, with a possible D match to TRBD1 (5 bases). The germline V gene has CDR1 LNHNV and CDR2 YYDKDF (reference sequence). V lost 0 bases to trimming and J lost 10 bases, with 10 bases between them. This CDR3 has 13 amino acids. This chain's CDR3 is CATSRDRQTEQFF. The DNA for the CDR3 is TGTGCCACCAGCAGAGATCGACAGACGGAGCAGTTCTTC.

V gene TRBV19 combines with J gene TRBJ2-7, with D possibly being TRBD2 (6 bases). Germline loops: CDR1 LNHDA, CDR2 SQIVND (reference sequence). V lost 5 bases and J lost 0, with 11 bases in between. This CDR3 region has 14 residues. In DNA form, the CDR3 reads TGTGCCAGTAGTCCTGGGGGGAGCTCCTACGAGCAGTACTTC. Its translation is CASSPGGSSYEQYF. Supplemented by reference TRBV19 and TRBJ2-7, the full variable domain reads DGGITQSPKYLFRKEGQNVTLSCEQNLNHDAMYWYRQDPGQGLRLIYYSQIVNDFQKGDIAEGYSVSREKKESFPLTVTSAQKNPTAFYLCASSPGGSSYEQYFGPGTRLTVT.